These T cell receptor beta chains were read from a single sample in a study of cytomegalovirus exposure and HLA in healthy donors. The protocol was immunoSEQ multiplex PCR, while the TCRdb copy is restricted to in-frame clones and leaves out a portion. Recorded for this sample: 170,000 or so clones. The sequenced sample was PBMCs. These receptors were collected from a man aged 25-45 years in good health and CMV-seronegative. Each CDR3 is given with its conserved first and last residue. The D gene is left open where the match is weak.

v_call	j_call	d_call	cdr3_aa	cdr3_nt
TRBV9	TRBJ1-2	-	CASSPDGFYGYTF	TGTGCCAGCAGCCCAGACGGGTTCTATGGCTACACCTTC
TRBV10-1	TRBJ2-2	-	CASKQDSSGELFF	TGCGCCAGCAAACAAGACTCTTCCGGGGAGCTGTTTTTT
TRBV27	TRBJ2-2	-	CASSLKLGDHTGELFF	TGTGCCAGCAGTTTAAAATTAGGGGATCACACCGGGGAGCTGTTTTTT
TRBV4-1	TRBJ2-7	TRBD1	CASSPPGQSYEQYF	TGCGCCAGCAGCCCCCCGGGACAGTCCTACGAGCAGTACTTC
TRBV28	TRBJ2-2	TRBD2	CASLPSSGRAFGGELFF	TGTGCCAGCCTCCCGTCTAGCGGGAGGGCCTTTGGCGGGGAGCTGTTTTTT
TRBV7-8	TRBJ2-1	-	CASSSTSPGHGYNEQFF	TGTGCCAGCAGCTCCACATCCCCGGGACACGGCTACAATGAGCAGTTCTTC
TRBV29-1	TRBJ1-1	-	CSVEDQLEAFF	TGCAGCGTTGAAGATCAACTTGAAGCTTTCTTT
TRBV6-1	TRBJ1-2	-	CASRASWAYYGYTF	TGTGCCAGCAGGGCTTCTTGGGCTTACTATGGCTACACCTTC
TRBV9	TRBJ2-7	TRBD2	CASSGGGLAGAYEQYF	TGTGCCAGCAGCGGAGGAGGGCTAGCGGGAGCCTACGAGCAGTACTTC
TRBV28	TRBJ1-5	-	CASSSGFRGNQPQHF	TGTGCCAGCAGTTCGGGGTTTAGGGGCAATCAGCCCCAGCATTTT
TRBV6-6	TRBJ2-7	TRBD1	CASSLGAGGTYEQYF	TGTGCCAGCAGCCTGGGGGCAGGGGGCACTTACGAGCAGTACTTC
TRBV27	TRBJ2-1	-	CASNTGTYNEQFF	TGTGCCAGCAATACAGGAACCTACAATGAGCAGTTCTTC
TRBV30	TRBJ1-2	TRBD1	CAWSAGGEVGYTF	TGTGCCTGGAGTGCAGGGGGCGAGGTGGGCTACACCTTC
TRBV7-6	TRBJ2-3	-	CASSLKAADTQYF	TGTGCCAGCAGCTTGAAAGCGGCAGATACGCAGTATTTT
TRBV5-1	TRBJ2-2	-	CASSSGQPNTGELFF	TGCGCCAGCAGCTCGGGACAACCGAACACCGGGGAGCTGTTTTTT
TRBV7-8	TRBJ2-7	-	CASNQQGLVEQYF	TGTGCCAGCAACCAACAGGGTTTAGTCGAGCAGTACTTC
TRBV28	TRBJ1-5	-	CASSSYSNQPQHF	TGTGCCAGCAGTTCGTATAGCAATCAGCCCCAGCATTTT
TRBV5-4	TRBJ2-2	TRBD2	CASSGGLAGGPGFGGELFF	TGTGCCAGCAGCGGTGGACTAGCGGGAGGGCCGGGTTTTGGCGGGGAGCTGTTTTTT
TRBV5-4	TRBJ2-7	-	CASSRYRSSYEQYF	TGTGCCAGCAGCAGATACAGGAGCTCCTACGAGCAGTACTTC
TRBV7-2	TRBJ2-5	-	CASSLFSEQETQYF	TGTGCCAGCAGCTTATTCAGCGAACAAGAGACCCAGTACTTC
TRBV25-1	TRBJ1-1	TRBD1	CASSEPLPTGDKAEAFF	TGTGCCAGCAGTGAACCCCTTCCCACAGGGGATAAAGCTGAAGCTTTCTTT
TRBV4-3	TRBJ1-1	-	CASSQEALTVSNTEAFF	TGCGCCAGCAGCCAAGAGGCCCTAACAGTATCGAACACTGAAGCTTTCTTT
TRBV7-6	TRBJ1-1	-	CASSSVNTEAFF	TGTGCCAGCAGCTCCGTGAACACTGAAGCTTTCTTT
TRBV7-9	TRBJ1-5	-	CASSSGLGTQHF	TGTGCCAGCAGCTCAGGGTTGGGGACCCAGCATTTT
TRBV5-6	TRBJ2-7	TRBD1	CASSPAGTGSYEQYF	TGTGCCAGCAGCCCGGCCGGGACAGGGTCGTACGAGCAGTACTTC
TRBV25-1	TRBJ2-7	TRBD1	CASSPRTGTYEQYF	TGTGCCAGCAGTCCCAGGACAGGGACCTACGAGCAGTACTTC
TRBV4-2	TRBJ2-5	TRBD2	CASSQGSGREETQYF	TGTGCCAGCAGCCAAGGTAGCGGGAGGGAGGAGACCCAGTACTTC
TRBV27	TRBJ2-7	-	CASSSPGTYEQYF	TGTGCCAGCAGCTCACCCGGTACCTACGAGCAGTACTTC
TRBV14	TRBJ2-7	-	CASSQDWRPPTYEQYF	TGTGCCAGCAGCCAAGATTGGAGGCCTCCAACCTACGAGCAGTACTTC
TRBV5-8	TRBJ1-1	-	CASSILPGLEAFF	TGTGCCAGCAGCATTCTCCCGGGACTCGAAGCTTTCTTT
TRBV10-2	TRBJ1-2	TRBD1	CASSDEPLGDRGLNYGYTF	TGCGCCAGCAGTGATGAGCCCCTTGGGGACAGGGGGCTTAACTATGGCTACACCTTC
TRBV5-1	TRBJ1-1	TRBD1	CASSDQSHRGVFF	TGCGCCAGCAGCGACCAAAGTCACAGGGGCGTTTTCTTT
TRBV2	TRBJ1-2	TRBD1	CASTDTGVNYGYTF	TGTGCCAGCACGGATACAGGGGTGAACTATGGCTACACCTTC
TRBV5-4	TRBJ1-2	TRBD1	CASSWGDSMGYTF	TGTGCCAGCAGCTGGGGGGACAGTATGGGCTACACCTTC
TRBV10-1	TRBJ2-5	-	CASSRQAQETQYF	TGCGCCAGCAGTAGACAGGCTCAAGAGACCCAGTACTTC
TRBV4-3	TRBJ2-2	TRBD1	CASSQGTGIGELFF	TGCGCCAGCAGCCAAGGGACAGGGATCGGGGAGCTGTTTTTT
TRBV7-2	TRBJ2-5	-	CASSLGATPETQYF	TGTGCCAGCAGCTTAGGGGCCACTCCAGAGACCCAGTACTTC
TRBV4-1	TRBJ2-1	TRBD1	CASSTGTGTNEQFF	TGCGCCAGCAGTACCGGGACAGGTACGAATGAGCAGTTCTTC
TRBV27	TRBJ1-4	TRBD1	CASTDREEIREKLFF	TGTGCCAGCACGGACAGGGAAGAAATCCGTGAAAAACTGTTTTTT
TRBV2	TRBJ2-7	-	CASSEVEISGGDEQYF	TGTGCCAGCAGTGAAGTAGAGATATCAGGAGGCGACGAGCAGTACTTC
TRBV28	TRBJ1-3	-	CASSFSVAREESGNTIYF	TGTGCCAGCAGTTTTAGTGTAGCCCGAGAAGAATCTGGAAACACCATATATTTT
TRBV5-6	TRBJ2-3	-	CASIRASTDTQYF	TGTGCCAGTATCAGGGCTAGCACAGATACGCAGTATTTT
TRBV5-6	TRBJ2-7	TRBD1	CASSPRTGYEQYF	TGTGCCAGCAGCCCGCGGACAGGATACGAGCAGTACTTC
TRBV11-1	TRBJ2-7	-	CASSSQTGFYEQYF	TGTGCCAGCAGCTCTCAGACTGGTTTCTACGAGCAGTACTTC
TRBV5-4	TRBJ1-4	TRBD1	CASSLQGAGEKLFF	TGTGCCAGCAGCTTACAGGGGGCGGGGGAAAAACTGTTTTTT
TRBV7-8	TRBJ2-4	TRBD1	CASSILYRGQNIQYF	TGTGCCAGCAGCATCTTGTACAGGGGGCAAAACATTCAGTACTTC
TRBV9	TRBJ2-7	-	CASSVEATPYEQYF	TGTGCCAGCAGCGTAGAAGCGACCCCCTACGAGCAGTACTTC
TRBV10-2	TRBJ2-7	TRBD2	CASTLAGGYEQYF	TGCGCCAGTACACTAGCGGGAGGCTACGAGCAGTACTTC
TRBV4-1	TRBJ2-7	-	CASSAYRAGYEQYF	TGCGCCAGCAGCGCATACAGGGCTGGGTACGAGCAGTACTTC
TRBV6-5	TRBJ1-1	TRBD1	CASSFQGGSNTEAFF	TGTGCCAGCAGCTTCCAAGGGGGCTCGAACACTGAAGCTTTCTTT
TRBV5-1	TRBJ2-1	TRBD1	CASSLAGQGAGEQFF	TGCGCCAGCAGCTTGGCGGGACAGGGGGCAGGTGAGCAGTTCTTC
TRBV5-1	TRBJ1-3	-	CASSLADNSGNTIYF	TGCGCCAGCAGCTTGGCTGACAACTCTGGAAACACCATATATTTT
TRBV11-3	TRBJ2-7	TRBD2	CASSIGTSGYEQYF	TGTGCCAGCAGCATTGGGACTAGCGGCTACGAGCAGTACTTC
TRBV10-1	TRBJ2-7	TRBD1	CASSPGQGGSYEQYF	TGCGCCAGCAGTCCGGGACAGGGGGGCTCCTACGAGCAGTACTTC
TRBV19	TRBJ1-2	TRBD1	CASNRDRGVGDYGYTF	TGTGCCAGTAATCGGGACAGGGGAGTAGGCGACTATGGCTACACCTTC
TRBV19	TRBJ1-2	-	CASSIAGTYYGYTF	TGTGCCAGTAGTATTGCAGGAACTTACTATGGCTACACCTTC
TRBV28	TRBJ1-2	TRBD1	CASSSTGGGYGYTF	TGTGCCAGCAGTTCGACAGGGGGCGGGTATGGCTACACCTTC
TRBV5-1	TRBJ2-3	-	CASSFRGVSTDTQYF	TGCGCCAGCAGCTTCAGGGGGGTTTCCACAGATACGCAGTATTTT